This T cell receptor beta chain was retrieved from a study of identifying expanded T cells in peripheral blood. Findings and caveats of the study: Technical replicates showed roughly 1.2 changed clones; two weeks roughly 16; four weeks 19. Clone count variance between roughly 2-week samples rose with total template count.

The ends were cut back, 3 bases at V and 5 bases at J, with 7 bases in the middle. This CDR3 comprises 13 residues. CDR1 and CDR2 from the germline V gene are SEHNR and FQNEAQ (reference sequence). This clone was counted a few times. Antigen: not known. Collection occurred without any documented infections or immune events in donors. TCRdb's copy holds only in-frame clones and misses some; the assay was immunoSEQ multiplex PCR. The table includes some 120,000 clones, roughly 82% detected once. The chain is built from TRBV7-9 and TRBJ1-4; D remains ambiguous. Sequences were obtained from blood. The TCR comes from a person aged 18-69 years in good health. The CDR3 DNA is TGTGCCAGCAGCTTTTTCCCGAATGAAAAACTGTTTTTT. Protein product: CASSFFPNEKLFF.